Each of the 14 T cell receptor beta chains below was sequenced from the same sample in a study of T cells in Graves' hyperthyroidism and ophthalmopathy. Amplification of TCR beta CDR3 regions was performed using RNA transcripts as template. First-round RT-PCR targeting the TCR CDR3 was performed with the HTBI primer set. MiXCR, run by TCRdb on the multiplex PCR reads, gives a single entry per CDR3 protein. The profile shows more than 350,000 distinct CDR3 sequences, about 15% of them singletons. Sample: blood. Receptors were obtained from a woman in her thirties with Graves' ophthalmopathy.

With respect to this clonotype: Since a much larger clone is just one base distant, this may be a read error. The chain links TRBV4-1 to TRBJ1-6; the D gene is possibly TRBD1 (6 bases). CDR1 is MGHRA, CDR2 YSYEKL, per germline. This CDR3 is 15 amino acids long. The CDR3 coding sequence is TGCGCCAGCAGCCAAGTTGGGGGGGGCTATTCACTCCTCCACTTT. This gives the protein CASSQVGGGYSLLHF.

This clonotype was found many times. The CDR3 DNA reads as TGTGCCAGCAGCCAAGAGGGAGAGGGGTACACTGAAGCTTTCTTT. Protein sequence: CASSQEGEGYTEAFF. The chain links TRBV4-2 to TRBJ1-1; D might be TRBD1 (5 bases). Germline V gene sequence: CDR1 LGHNA, CDR2 YNFKEQ. V dropped 0 bases and J dropped 3 bases, with 11 bases sitting between them. The CDR3 is 15 residues long.

The sample holds many counts of this clonotype. The chain's CDR3 is CASSLRMGLGEQYF. In DNA form, the CDR3 reads TGTGCCAGCAGCTTGAGGATGGGGCTCGGCGAGCAGTACTTC. The chain carries TRBV5-6 and TRBJ2-7; D might be TRBD1 (5 bases). CDR3 length: 14 amino acids. Germline V gene sequence: CDR1 SGHDT, CDR2 YYEEEE. The V and J ends lost 1 base and 6 bases respectively, with 14 bases between them.

This clonotype was counted many times. The chain couples TRBV7-9 to TRBJ1-3; 9 positions match TRBD1. The CDR3 has 13 residues. The germline V gene encodes CDR1 SEHNR and CDR2 FQNEAQ (reference sequence). Trimming removed 5 bases from V and 10 bases from J; junction bases left unmatched: 6. This chain's CDR3 is CASSLGQGLTIYF. CDR3 in DNA: TGTGCCAGCAGCCTGGGACAGGGTCTGACCATATATTTT.

This clonotype turned up a few times. The CDR3 spells CASRTGSRTDTQYF. The CDR3 DNA sequence: TGTGCCAGCAGGACAGGATCGCGCACAGATACGCAGTATTTT. This chain uses TRBV27 with TRBJ2-3; D is possibly TRBD1 (6 bases). The germline CDR1 and CDR2 sequences are MNHEY and SMNVEV (reference sequence). The ends were cut back, 6 bases at V and 1 base at J, with 11 bases in the middle. The CDR3 consists of 14 residues.

This clonotype was picked up many times. This sequence joins TRBV28 and TRBJ2-7; D is perhaps TRBD2 (6 bases). Germline V gene data show CDR1 as MDHEN and CDR2 as SYDVKM. Trimming left V 0 bases short and J 3 bases short, with 12 bases between. This CDR3 comprises 15 residues. This chain's CDR3 is CASSLWGLAHYEQYF. Written as DNA, the CDR3 is TGTGCCAGCAGTTTATGGGGACTGGCCCACTACGAGCAGTACTTC.

Ten or more counts support this clonotype. The genes are TRBV4-1 and TRBJ1-5; possibly TRBD1 for D (5 bases). The CDR3 is 15 residues long. Germline V gives CDR1 MGHRA, CDR2 YSYEKL. Trimming removed 6 bases from V and 2 bases from J, with 14 bases in between. This CDR3 reads CASSHAGTGNQPQHF. The CDR3 bases are TGCGCCAGCAGTCATGCGGGGACGGGCAATCAGCCCCAGCATTTT.

The chain is built from TRBV7-2 and TRBJ1-5; no reliable D call. Trimming cost V 1 base and J 5 bases, with 12 bases left between them. The CDR3 loop spans 15 amino acids. CDR1 SGHTA and CDR2 FQGNSA come from the germline V gene. The CDR3 nucleotides read TGTGCCAGCAGCTTAGAGCCCAGGTTGGATCAGCCCCAGCATTTT. This codes for CASSLEPRLDQPQHF.

This clonotype was counted ten times or more. J is TRBJ2-3 and V is TRBV5-1, with D unresolved. This CDR3 has 13 amino acids. V lost 9 bases and J lost 1, with 12 bases in between. Germline assignment: CDR1 SGHRS and CDR2 YFSETQ. CDR3 loop: CANPSPCTDTQYF. As DNA, the CDR3 is TGCGCCAACCCGTCCCCATGCACAGATACGCAGTATTTT.

As concerns this clonotype: A much larger clone differs from this one at a single base, so this may be a read error. This chain connects TRBV15 to TRBJ2-6, with a possible D match to TRBD2 (5 bases). CDR3 length: 13 residues. Looked up from germline, CDR1 is LNHNV and CDR2 is YYDKDF (reference sequence). CDR3 sequence (DNA): TGTGCCACCAGCAGGGACTTGACCAACGTCCCGACTTTC. Translation: CATSRDLTNVPTF.

In its sample, this clonotype was seen a few times. The J gene is TRBJ2-4, the V gene TRBV20-1; D ambiguous. Trimming shortened V by 0 bases and J by 6 bases, and 12 bases separated the two germline ends. The germline V gene has CDR1 DFQATT and CDR2 SNEGSKA (reference sequence). This CDR3 is built from 14 residues. The CDR3 sequence: CSARDHNGANIQYF. The CDR3 nucleotides are TGCAGTGCTAGAGATCACAACGGAGCAAACATTCAGTACTTC.

There are many counts of this clonotype. The chain joins TRBV11-1 to TRBJ2-7; 9 bases agree with TRBD1. This CDR3 contains 13 residues. The V gene's germline CDR1 is SGHAT and CDR2 FQDESV (reference sequence). Trimming took 5 bases from V and 6 from J; bases not matched to a gene: 5. The CDR3 region has the DNA TGTGCCAGCAGCCCAAGGGACAGGGCCGAGCAGTACTTC. It yields the protein CASSPRDRAEQYF.

This sequence joins TRBV20-1 and TRBJ1-2; the D gene is possibly TRBD1 (5 bases). The CDR3 is 14 amino acids. Germline CDR1 reads DFQATT; CDR2 reads SNEGSKA (reference sequence). The V end was cut by 6 bases, the J end by 2 bases, with 16 bases between. The CDR3 DNA reads as TGCAGTGCCCCCTCCGACGCAGGGAACTATGGCTACACCTTC. Translation: CSAPSDAGNYGYTF.

The chain carries TRBV9 and TRBJ1-3; D perhaps matches TRBD1 (6 bases). Germline V gene lookup returns CDR1 SGDLS and CDR2 YYNGEE. Deletions cut 3 bases from V and 3 bases from J, with 10 bases between. The CDR3 length is 14 residues. The CDR3 is CASSEGGLGNTIYF. The CDR3 nucleotides read TGTGCCAGCAGCGAGGGGGGGCTTGGAAACACCATATATTTT.